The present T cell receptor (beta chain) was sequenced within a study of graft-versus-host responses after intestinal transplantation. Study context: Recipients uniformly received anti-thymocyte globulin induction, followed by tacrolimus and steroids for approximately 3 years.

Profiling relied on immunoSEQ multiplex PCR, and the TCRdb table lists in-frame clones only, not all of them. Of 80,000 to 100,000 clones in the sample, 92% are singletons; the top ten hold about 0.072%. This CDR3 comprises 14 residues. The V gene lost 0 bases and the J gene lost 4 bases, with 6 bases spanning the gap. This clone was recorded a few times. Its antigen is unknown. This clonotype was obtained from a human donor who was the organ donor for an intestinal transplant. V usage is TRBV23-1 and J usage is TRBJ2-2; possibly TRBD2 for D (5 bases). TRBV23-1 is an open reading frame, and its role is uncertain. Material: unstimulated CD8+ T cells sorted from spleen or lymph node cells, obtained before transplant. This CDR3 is CASSQSRGTGELFF. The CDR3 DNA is TGCGCCAGCAGTCAATCCCGGGGCACCGGGGAGCTGTTTTTT.